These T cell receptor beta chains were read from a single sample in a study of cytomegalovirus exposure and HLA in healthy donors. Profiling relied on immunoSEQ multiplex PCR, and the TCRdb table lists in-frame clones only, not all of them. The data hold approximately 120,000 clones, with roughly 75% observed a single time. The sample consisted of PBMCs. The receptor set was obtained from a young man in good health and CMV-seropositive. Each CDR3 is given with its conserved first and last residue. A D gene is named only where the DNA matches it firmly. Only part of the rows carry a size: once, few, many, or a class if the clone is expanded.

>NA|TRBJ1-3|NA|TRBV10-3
CAIRRSGQTGNTIYF
TGTGCCATCAGGAGATCGGGACAAACTGGAAACACCATATATTTT
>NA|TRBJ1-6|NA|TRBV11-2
CASSLEGAPYSPLHF
TGTGCCAGCAGCTTAGAGGGGGCCCCGTATTCACCCCTCCACTTT
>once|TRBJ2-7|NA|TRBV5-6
CASSLGASPKFF
TGTGCCAGCAGCTTGGGGGCTAGCCCCAAATTCTTC
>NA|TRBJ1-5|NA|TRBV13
CASSIRGAIGSSNQPQHF
TGTGCCAGCAGTATACGGGGGGCCATTGGTTCTAGCAATCAGCCCCAGCATTTT
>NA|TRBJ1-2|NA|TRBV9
CASSVATGEGSDETNYGYTF
TGTGCCAGCAGCGTAGCTACGGGAGAAGGTAGCGACGAAACTAACTATGGCTACACCTTC
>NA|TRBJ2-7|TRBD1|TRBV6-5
CASSQTGGLDEQYF
TGTGCCAGCAGTCAGACAGGGGGCTTAGACGAGCAGTACTTC
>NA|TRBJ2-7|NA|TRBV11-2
CASSSLRSYEQYF
TGTGCCAGCAGCAGCCTACGGTCCTACGAGCAGTACTTC
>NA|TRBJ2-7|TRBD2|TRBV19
CASSMRAGLEQYF
TGTGCCAGTAGTATGCGAGCGGGGTTGGAGCAGTACTTC
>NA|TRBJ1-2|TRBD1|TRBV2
CASSEGQGVNYGYTF
TGTGCCAGCAGTGAGGGGCAGGGGGTAAACTATGGCTACACCTTC
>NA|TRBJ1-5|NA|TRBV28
CASSSRGSNQPQHF
TGTGCCAGCAGTTCAAGGGGTAGCAATCAGCCCCAGCATTTT
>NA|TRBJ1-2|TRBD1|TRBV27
CASSPGQGANYGYTF
TGTGCCAGCAGTCCTGGACAGGGAGCTAACTATGGCTACACCTTC
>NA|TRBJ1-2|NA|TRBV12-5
CASGLGFGGGYGYTF
TGTGCTAGTGGTTTGGGGTTTGGGGGGGGCTATGGCTACACCTTC
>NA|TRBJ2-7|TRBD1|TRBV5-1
CASRQGSSYEQYF
TGCGCCAGCCGACAGGGTTCCTCCTACGAGCAGTACTTC
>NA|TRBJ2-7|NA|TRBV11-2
CASSLRLALPYEQYF
TGTGCCAGCAGCTTAAGGCTAGCTCTTCCCTACGAGCAGTACTTC
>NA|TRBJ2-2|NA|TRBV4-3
CASSQDPLMGDTGELFF
TGCGCCAGCAGCCAAGATCCCCTGATGGGCGACACCGGGGAGCTGTTTTTT
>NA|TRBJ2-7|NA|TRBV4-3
CASSPTYEGSEYEQYF
TGCGCCAGCAGCCCCACCTACGAGGGTTCTGAGTACGAGCAGTACTTC
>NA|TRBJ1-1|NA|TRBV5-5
CASSPGVYGRLSEAFF
TGTGCCAGCAGCCCCGGGGTTTATGGACGACTCTCTGAAGCTTTCTTT
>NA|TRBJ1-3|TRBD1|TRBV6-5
CASSPGQRHTIYF
TGTGCCAGCAGCCCGGGACAGAGGCACACCATATATTTT
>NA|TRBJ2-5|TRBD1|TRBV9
CASSVGGQGSQYF
TGTGCCAGCAGCGTAGGGGGACAGGGGTCCCAGTACTTC
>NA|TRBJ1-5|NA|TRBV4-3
CASSQGLDNSKPQHF
TGCGCCAGCAGCCAAGGTTTAGACAATTCTAAGCCCCAGCATTTT
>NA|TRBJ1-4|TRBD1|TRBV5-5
CASSAGTGASGKLFF
TGTGCCAGCAGCGCTGGGACAGGGGCTTCGGGAAAACTGTTTTTT
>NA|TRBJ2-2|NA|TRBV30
CAWTEQGTGELFF
TGTGCCTGGACAGAACAGGGTACCGGGGAGCTGTTTTTT
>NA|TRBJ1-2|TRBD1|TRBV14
CASSQIRDSGYTF
TGTGCCAGCAGCCAAATCCGGGACAGCGGCTACACCTTC
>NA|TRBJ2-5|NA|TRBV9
CASSPPGGVLNQETQYF
TGTGCCAGCAGCCCCCCTGGCGGGGTTCTGAACCAAGAGACCCAGTACTTC
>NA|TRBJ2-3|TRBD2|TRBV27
CASKKWASGRTDTQYF
TGTGCCAGCAAGAAGTGGGCTAGCGGGAGGACAGATACGCAGTATTTT
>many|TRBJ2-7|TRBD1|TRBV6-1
CAILGQGLVEQYF
TGTGCCATCCTGGGACAGGGTCTAGTCGAGCAGTACTTC
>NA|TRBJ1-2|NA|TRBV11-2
CASSWNRVGYGYTF
TGTGCCAGCAGCTGGAACAGGGTCGGCTATGGCTACACCTTC
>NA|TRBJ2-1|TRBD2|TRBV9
CASNPRAAGGPNEQFF
TGTGCCAGCAACCCGAGGGCGGCGGGAGGGCCGAATGAGCAGTTCTTC
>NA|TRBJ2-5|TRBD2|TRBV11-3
CASSTSGSGIETQYF
TGTGCCAGCAGCACTAGCGGGAGTGGGATAGAGACCCAGTACTTC
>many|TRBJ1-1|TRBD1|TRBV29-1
CSVDGERTGRTEAFF
TGCAGCGTTGATGGTGAGCGGACAGGGCGGACTGAAGCTTTCTTT
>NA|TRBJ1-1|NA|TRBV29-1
CSVLVAGNTEAFF
TGCAGCGTTTTAGTGGCAGGGAACACTGAAGCTTTCTTT
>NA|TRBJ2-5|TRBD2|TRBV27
CASSLFGGRAYQETQYF
TGTGCCAGCAGTTTATTCGGCGGGAGGGCCTACCAAGAGACCCAGTACTTC
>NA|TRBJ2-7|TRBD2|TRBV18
CASSRGGSRYEQYF
TGTGCCAGCTCACGTGGCGGGAGTAGGTACGAGCAGTACTTC
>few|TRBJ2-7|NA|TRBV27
CASSSSGSSYEQYF
TGTGCCAGCAGTTCATCAGGGAGCTCCTACGAGCAGTACTTC
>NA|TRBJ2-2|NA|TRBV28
CASSWGHTGELFF
TGTGCCAGCAGTTGGGGGCACACCGGGGAGCTGTTTTTT
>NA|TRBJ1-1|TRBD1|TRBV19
CASSTNSRTGGWFTEAFF
TGTGCCAGTAGTACCAATTCTCGGACAGGGGGCTGGTTCACTGAAGCTTTCTTT
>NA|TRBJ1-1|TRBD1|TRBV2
CASSELDRGATEAFF
TGTGCCAGCAGTGAACTAGACAGGGGAGCAACTGAAGCTTTCTTT
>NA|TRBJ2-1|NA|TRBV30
CARKKGDEQFF
TGTGCCCGTAAAAAGGGGGATGAGCAGTTCTTC
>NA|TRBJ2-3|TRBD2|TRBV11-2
CASSLEGGTTDTQYF
TGTGCCAGCAGCTTAGAGGGGGGGACCACAGATACGCAGTATTTT
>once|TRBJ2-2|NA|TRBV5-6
CASSSAGELFF
TGTGCCAGCAGCTCGGCCGGGGAGCTGTTTTTT
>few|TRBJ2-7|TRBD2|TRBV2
CASGRDTYEQYF
TGTGCCAGCGGGAGGGATACCTACGAGCAGTACTTC
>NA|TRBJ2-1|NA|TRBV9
CASSAVATPGLTYNEQFF
TGTGCCAGCAGCGCAGTAGCGACCCCGGGACTGACCTACAATGAGCAGTTCTTC
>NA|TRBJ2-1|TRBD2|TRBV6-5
CASIKGLAEFF
TGTGCCAGCATCAAGGGACTAGCTGAGTTCTTC
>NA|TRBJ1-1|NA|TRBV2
CASSVARLDTEAFF
TGTGCCAGCAGTGTTGCTCGGTTGGACACTGAAGCTTTCTTT
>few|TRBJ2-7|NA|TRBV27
CASRQETGSQEQYF
TGTGCCAGCAGACAAGAAACAGGGTCCCAAGAGCAGTACTTC
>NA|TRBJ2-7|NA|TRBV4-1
CASSQEWQRVVVAEQYF
TGCGCCAGCAGCCAAGAATGGCAGAGGGTGGTAGTGGCCGAGCAGTACTTC
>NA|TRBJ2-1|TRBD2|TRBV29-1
CSVEGLAGGEQFF
TGCAGCGTTGAAGGTCTAGCGGGAGGGGAGCAGTTCTTC
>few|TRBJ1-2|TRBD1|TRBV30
CAWSLGQNYGYTF
TGTGCCTGGAGTTTGGGACAGAACTATGGCTACACCTTC
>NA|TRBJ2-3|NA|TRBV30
CAWRGGRGARGTQYF
TGTGCCTGGAGGGGTGGCAGGGGGGCCCGGGGTACGCAGTATTTT
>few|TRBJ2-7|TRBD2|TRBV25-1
CASSVSGRWNEQYF
TGTGCCAGCAGTGTGAGCGGGAGGTGGAACGAGCAGTACTTC
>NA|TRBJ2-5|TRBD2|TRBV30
CAWSPGLAEETQYF
TGTGCCTGGAGTCCGGGACTAGCGGAAGAGACCCAGTACTTC
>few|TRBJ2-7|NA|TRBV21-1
CASSKVCGGLADYEQYF
TGTGCCAGCAGCAAAGTGTGTGGTGGACTAGCGGACTACGAGCAGTACTTC